One sample yielded the 21 T cell receptor beta chains listed below, sequenced in a study of T cell repertoires in cytomegalovirus infection. These receptors have no known antigen. One entry per CDR3 protein, called by TCRdb with MiXCR from the reads. The table lists 380,000 or so distinct CDR3 sequences, about 35% of them singletons, with about 13% in the top ten. The source material was cultured PBMCs, sampled from culture after CMV antigen stimulation. The receptors were sampled from a human donor in good health (CMV status not recorded). Some clones in this sample may be carry-over from other donors' samples.

This clonotype was seen a handful of times. The rearrangement uses TRBV5-1 and TRBJ1-4; D is perhaps TRBD1 (5 bases). Germline CDR1 reads SGHRS; CDR2 reads YFSETQ. The V gene lost 0 bases and the J gene lost 3 bases, with 12 bases spanning the gap. CDR3 size: 16 residues. As DNA, the CDR3 is TGCGCCAGCAGCTTGGCCATGGGACCGCCTAATGAAAAACTGTTTTTT. It specifies CASSLAMGPPNEKLFF.

The chain links TRBV4-1 to TRBJ1-5; a weak D match, TRBD1 (5 bases). V dropped 0 bases and J dropped 7 bases, with 10 bases sitting between them. The CDR3 has 14 residues. Germline V gives CDR1 MGHRA, CDR2 YSYEKL. This chain's CDR3 is CASSQETRGQPQHF. In nucleotides, the CDR3 is TGCGCCAGCAGCCAAGAAACACGGGGGCAGCCCCAGCATTTT.

This CDR3 reads CASNTGTSRINEQFF. In DNA, the CDR3 is TGTGCCAGCAACACCGGGACTAGCAGGATCAATGAGCAGTTCTTC. The chain uses TRBV7-2 and TRBJ2-1; 9 bases agree with TRBD2. The germline V gene has CDR1 SGHTA and CDR2 FQGNSA. This CDR3 region has 15 residues. V trimming: 7 bases; J trimming: 6 bases; junction bases outside the gene matches: 10.

The chain combines TRBV6-2 or TRBV6-3 with TRBJ2-5; no clear D gene. The CDR3 consists of 10 residues. Trimming took off 5 bases at V and 5 bases at J, with 3 bases between the two ends. Germline CDR1 is MNHEY and CDR2 is SVGEGT. CDR3 region: CASSRETQYF. The CDR3 DNA reads as TGTGCCAGCAGTCGCGAGACCCAGTACTTC.

This clonotype was detected only a few times. The chain links TRBV12-3 or TRBV12-4 to TRBJ2-1, with 11 bases aligning to TRBD2. The V segment lost 6 bases and the J segment 8 bases; nucleotides outside the gene matches: 9. The CDR3 totals 15 residues. The CDR3 nucleotides read TGTGCCAGCAGGACAACTAGCGGGAGTACGGATGAGCAGTTCTTC. Protein sequence: CASRTTSGSTDEQFF.

V is TRBV12-3 or TRBV12-4 and J is TRBJ2-6; 7 bases line up with TRBD1. The CDR3 has 18 amino acids. The V segment lost 5 bases and the J segment 0 bases; nucleotides outside the gene matches: 10. The CDR3 DNA follows: TGTGCCAGCAGTGGTCCCGGGACAGTGCCCTCTGGGGCCAACGTCCTGACTTTC. Protein: CASSGPGTVPSGANVLTF.

This clonotype was picked up many times. CDR3 residues: CASSLDLAKNIQYF. The CDR3 region has the DNA TGTGCCAGCAGCTTAGATTTGGCCAAAAACATTCAGTACTTC. The chain links TRBV7-8 to TRBJ2-4, with no clear D. CDR1 and CDR2 from the germline V gene are SGHVS and FQNEAQ. This CDR3 is 14 amino acids long. Trimming shortened V by 1 base and J by 1 base, and 5 bases separated the two germline ends.

This clonotype was detected a few times. The V and J genes are TRBV28 and TRBJ2-3; TRBD2 might be the D (6 bases). Trimming removed 2 bases at V and 2 bases at J, with 14 bases between. This CDR3 comprises 16 residues. Germline loops: CDR1 MDHEN, CDR2 SYDVKM. CDR3 nucleotide sequence: TGTGCCAGCAGTTTAACGGGGGTGGGGATCACAGATACGCAGTATTTT. Translation: CASSLTGVGITDTQYF.

The chain carries TRBV19 and TRBJ1-1; the match to TRBD1 covers 7 bases. V shed 2 bases and J 5 bases; nucleotides not matched to a gene: 5. The length of the CDR3 is 14 residues. From germline, CDR1 is LNHDA and CDR2 SQIVND (reference sequence). CDR3: CASSIPGRGTEAFF. The CDR3 nucleotides read TGTGCCAGTAGTATACCGGGCAGGGGGACTGAAGCTTTCTTT. The variable domain in full, completed from reference TRBV19 and TRBJ1-1, reads DGGITQSPKYLFRKEGQNVTLSCEQNLNHDAMYWYRQDPGQGLRLIYYSQIVNDFQKGDIAEGYSVSREKKESFPLTVTSAQKNPTAFYLCASSIPGRGTEAFFGQGTRLTVV.

The V gene is TRBV19, the J gene TRBJ1-5; weak D call: TRBD1 (6 bases). Germline-derived CDR1 and CDR2 are LNHDA and SQIVND (reference sequence). This CDR3 has 13 amino acids. Trimming removed 5 bases from V and 8 bases from J, with 13 bases in between. CDR3 region: CASSAQNREPQHF. CDR3 sequence (DNA): TGTGCCAGTAGTGCCCAAAACAGGGAGCCCCAGCATTTT.

Only a few counts were recorded for this clonotype. The chain has TRBV29-1 and TRBJ2-3; 9 bases are shared with TRBD1. V was pared by 1 base and J by 2 bases, with 7 bases of the junction left unmatched. This CDR3 is 16 amino acids long. Germline lookup yields CDR1 SQVTM and CDR2 ANQGSEA. CDR3 nucleotide sequence: TGCAGCGTTGAAGGCGGGACAGGGTACCACACAGATACGCAGTATTTT. Translating gives CSVEGGTGYHTDTQYF.

The rearrangement uses TRBV13 and TRBJ1-1, with D unclear. Trimming left V 5 bases short and J 0 bases short, with 13 bases between. CDR3 size: 15 residues. CDR1 PRHDT and CDR2 FYEKMQ come from the germline V gene (reference sequence). DNA for the CDR3: TGTGCCAGCAGCAACCGGGAAATCATGAACACTGAAGCTTTCTTT. This encodes CASSNREIMNTEAFF.

The sample holds a few counts of this clonotype. This chain connects TRBV6-4 to TRBJ2-2; 10 bases agree with TRBD2. Germline CDR1 and CDR2: MRHNA and SNTAGT. The CDR3 runs to 15 residues. J was trimmed by 4 bases and V by 5 bases; bases with no gene match: 4. CDR3 in DNA: TGTGCCAGCAGTTCACTAGCGGGGTCCACCGGGGAGCTGTTTTTT. Amino acids: CASSSLAGSTGELFF.

This chain links TRBV6-5 with TRBJ1-1; D might be TRBD1 (5 bases). The length of the CDR3 is 18 residues. Germline V CDR1 and CDR2: MNHEY, SVGAGI. With 4 bases removed from V and 0 bases from J, the gap between germline ends came to 21 bases. CDR3 loop: CASSLLRGLGVLNTEAFF. DNA for the CDR3: TGTGCCAGCAGTTTACTCCGGGGCCTTGGGGTACTGAACACTGAAGCTTTCTTT.

The V and J genes are TRBV7-8 and TRBJ1-4, with a weak D call TRBD1 (6 bases). Germline V gene sequence: CDR1 SGHVS, CDR2 FQNEAQ. The CDR3 sequence is 14 residues long. V lost 7 bases, J lost 5 bases, and 14 bases lay in between. The CDR3 sequence: CASNSGGLNEKLFF. The CDR3, as DNA: TGTGCCAGCAACTCGGGGGGCCTAAATGAAAAACTGTTTTTT.

This clonotype was seen a handful of times. The chain links TRBV7-9 to TRBJ2-1; TRBD1 matches 12 bases. Germline assignment: CDR1 SEHNR and CDR2 FQNEAQ (reference sequence). V shed 4 bases and J 7 bases; nucleotides not matched to a gene: 8. This CDR3 has 16 residues. This chain's CDR3 is CASSYSGQGARNEQFF. Here the CDR3 DNA reads TGTGCCAGCAGCTATTCGGGACAGGGGGCACGGAATGAGCAGTTCTTC.

This clonotype was recorded once. Mismatch with germline at one junction end may stem from a read error. The chain employs TRBV12-3 or TRBV12-4 and TRBJ2-2; TRBD1 is a possible D gene (5 bases). The length of the CDR3 is 16 residues. CDR3 nucleotides: TGTGCCAACAGTTCTTCTTCCGCCAGGGTGACCGGGGAGCTGTTTTTT. Protein product: CANSSSSARVTGELFF.

The gene calls are TRBV7-2 and TRBJ1-2; D might be TRBD1 (5 bases). CDR1 and CDR2 from the germline V gene are SGHTA and FQGNSA. CDR3 length: 13 residues. The V gene lost 1 base and the J gene lost 13 bases, with 16 bases spanning the gap. CDR3 nucleotides: TGTGCCAGCAGCTTAGGTTGGGGCAGATCCCTCACCTTC. Translated: CASSLGWGRSLTF.

This clonotype has a count of ten or more. V usage is TRBV7-2 and J usage is TRBJ2-1, with 9 bases aligning to TRBD2. Per germline, CDR1 SGHTA and CDR2 FQGNSA. This CDR3 contains 15 residues. V lost 5 bases and J lost 6; bases outside the gene matches: 8. The CDR3 is CASSDIAGVSNEQFF. As DNA, the CDR3 is TGTGCCAGCAGCGACATAGCGGGAGTTTCCAATGAGCAGTTCTTC.

V gene TRBV12-3 or TRBV12-4 combines with J gene TRBJ2-1; the D gene could be TRBD1 or TRBD2 (5 bases each). The CDR3 has 18 amino acids. Trimming stripped 3 bases from V and 0 bases from J, with 18 bases between. CDR3 bases: TGTGCCAGCAGTTTCCGAGGGACGCCTAGTAGCTCCTACAATGAGCAGTTCTTC. Its protein is CASSFRGTPSSSYNEQFF.

This clonotype occurred a few times. The chain employs TRBV7-2 and TRBJ2-3, with TRBD2 identical over 9 bases. CDR1 and CDR2 (germline): SGHTA, FQGNSA. The CDR3 consists of 17 residues. V dropped 1 base and J dropped 2; count of bases not matched to a gene: 7. The CDR3 is CASSLGSTSGNTDTQYF. In DNA form, the CDR3 reads TGTGCCAGCAGCTTAGGGTCGACTAGCGGAAACACAGATACGCAGTATTTT.